The sequence of this TCR beta chain was determined in a study of T cell responses to AZD1222 COVID-19 vaccine. Study outcomes and limitations: Among spike-specific TCRs, nearly half reportedly target unmutated variant regions. A rise in Spike-specific TCR breadth and depth followed two AZD1222 doses. There were mostly white British donors and more females than males, and clonal diversity was possibly underestimated. There were repertoire samples only from the period after the peak T cell response.

With 3 bases clipped from V and 5 bases from J, the junction kept 11 bases outside the gene matches. The CDR3 consists of 17 residues. Germline CDR1 and CDR2: SGHTA and FQGNSA. As for this clone: The antigen is not known.

Assay: immunoSEQ multiplex PCR; the TCRdb copy retains only in-frame clones and omits some. Among 85,000 to 90,000 clones listed, around 90% were seen once. Sequencing was performed on peripheral blood, taken on day 0 of AZD1222 vaccination. The TCR was taken from an adult in good health. The chain recombines TRBV7-2 with TRBJ2-5; TRBD2 agrees at 11 bases. The CDR3 here is CASSLRRLAGGGETQYF. DNA for the CDR3: TGTGCCAGCAGCTTGCGACGGCTAGCGGGAGGCGGTGAGACCCAGTACTTC. Filled out from reference TRBV7-2 and TRBJ2-5, the complete variable domain reads GAGVSQSPSNKVTEKGKDVELRCDPISGHTALYWYRQSLGQGLEFLIYFQGNSAPDKSGLPSDRFSAERTGGSVSTLTIQRTQQEDSAVYLCASSLRRLAGGGETQYFGPGTRLLVL.